This T cell receptor (beta chain) was found in a study of follicular helper T cells after annual influenza vaccination. Sample time point: 2015-2016 season, pre-vaccination. Sorted cTfh were non-naive CD4+CXCR5+PD-1+, either ICOS+CD38+ or ICOS-CD38-. This CDR3 is built from 13 residues. The germline V gene encodes CDR1 MNHEY and CDR2 SVGAGI. The junction had 6 bases not matched to a gene; V was cut back by 5 bases and J by 6 bases. Data came from immunoSEQ multiplex PCR; TCRdb stores just in-frame clones and leaves some out. This sample yields around 10,000 clones, of which 70% to 90% are seen a single time; 0.47% belongs to the top ten.

The chain carries TRBV6-5 and TRBJ1-2; 7 bases fit TRBD1. Sequenced here: CXCR5+ CD38- circulating T follicular helper cells from blood, sampled on the day of influenza vaccination. Subset specified: circulating Tfh, non-naive CD4+CXCR5+PD-1+ (ICOS+CD38+ or ICOS-CD38-). This TCR was recovered from an adult who received the influenza vaccine. CDR3 sequence: CASSDRQGDGYTF. As DNA, the CDR3 is TGTGCCAGCAGTGACCGTCAGGGGGATGGCTACACCTTC.